These 5 T cell receptor beta chains originate from one sample sequenced in a study of blood T cell repertoires in COVID-19. The table came from immunoSEQ multiplex PCR; TCRdb's copy has only in-frame clones and leaves some out. The profile shows about 270,000 clones, around 90% of them singletons. The source material was PBMCs or T cells enriched from blood (not recorded which). Receptor source: a woman between 45 and 60 years old who had recovered from COVID-19.

The chain recombines TRBV10-3 with TRBJ1-2; D gene unclear. Germline loops: CDR1 ENHRY, CDR2 SYGVKD. Trimming pared 2 bases from V and 7 bases from J, leaving 14 bases between. This CDR3 comprises 14 residues. The CDR3 DNA sequence: TGTGCCATCAGTGAGCCCGGGAGCGACGGTGGCTACACCTTC. Translation: CAISEPGSDGGYTF.

This sequence joins TRBV28 and TRBJ1-6, with unresolved D. CDR1 is MDHEN, CDR2 SYDVKM, per germline. The CDR3 consists of 15 residues. Trimming took off 3 bases at V and 9 bases at J, with 15 bases between the two ends. The CDR3 DNA follows: TGTGCCAGCAGTTTTGCCCGAGGGCAGTCTTCACCCCTCCACTTT. Its translation: CASSFARGQSSPLHF. Supplemented by reference TRBV28 and TRBJ1-6, the full variable domain reads DVKVTQSSRYLVKRTGEKVFLECVQDMDHENMFWYRQDPGLGLRLIYFSYDVKMKEKGDIPEGYSVSREKKERFSLILESASTNQTSMYLCASSFARGQSSPLHFGNGTRLTVT.

The chain carries TRBV6-5 and TRBJ2-3, with TRBD2 matching 14 bases. The CDR3 covers 14 residues. Germline V CDR1 and CDR2: MNHEY, SVGAGI. V was clipped by 7 bases and J by 10 bases; unmatched bases: 7. CDR3 in DNA: TGTGCCAGCACCAAAGGGACTAGCGGGAGTTCGCAGTATTTT. It is translated as CASTKGTSGSSQYF.

This clone appeared once. This rearrangement joins TRBV30 to TRBJ2-7; TRBD1 matches at 10 bases. CDR3 length: 12 residues. V shed 1 base, J shed 6 bases, and the junction held 0 bases outside the gene matches. Per germline, CDR1 GTSNPN and CDR2 SVGIG (reference sequence). CDR3 nucleotide sequence: TGTGCCTGGAGTGGGACAGGGGGCGAGCAGTACTTC. Amino acids: CAWSGTGGEQYF.

The rearrangement joins TRBV5-1 to TRBJ2-7, with D possibly TRBD2 on 5 matching bases. Germline CDR1 and CDR2: SGHRS and YFSETQ. V dropped 2 bases and J dropped 2 bases, with 8 bases sitting between them. This CDR3 comprises 13 residues. The CDR3 nucleotides read TGCGCCAGCAGCTTAAACGGGGCCTACGAGCAGTACTTC. This gives the protein CASSLNGAYEQYF.